Shown below are 31 T cell receptor beta chains from a single sample sequenced in a study of vaccination and CD4 T cells after COVID-19. These receptors are not linked to any known antigen. The treatment was: roughly 10-day PBMC culture with coronavirus spike peptide pools or control peptides (ViraFEST assay). An Oncomine TCR Beta short-read assay was used to sequence the DNA from cultured CD4+ T cells. MiXCR was run by TCRdb on the PCR reads, yielding one entry per CDR3 protein. Of around 19,000 distinct CDR3 sequences in the sample, around 38% were seen once. Material: CD4+ T cells from blood, cultured in vitro, obtained before SARS-CoV-2 vaccination. The receptors originated from a human donor who received a COVID-19 vaccine.

J is TRBJ2-2 and V is TRBV2; weak D call: TRBD2 (7 bases). This CDR3 is 18 amino acids long. Germline V gives CDR1 SNHLY, CDR2 FYNNEI. The V end was cut by 2 bases, the J end by 3 bases, with 19 bases between. As DNA, the CDR3 is TGTGCCAGCAGTGAACTGTATGTGGGGGGGGCGCACACCGGGGAGCTGTTTTTT. It translates to CASSELYVGGAHTGELFF.

This clonotype turned up a few times. The chain joins TRBV10-1 to TRBJ2-3; 14 bases agree with TRBD2. The CDR3 totals 19 residues. V lost 6 bases to trimming and J lost 0 bases; unmatched junction nucleotides: 11. Germline CDR1 is WNHNN and CDR2 is SYGVQD (reference sequence). Here the CDR3 reads CASSPGTSGGPSSTDTQYF. CDR3 coding DNA: TGCGCCAGCAGCCCCGGGACTAGCGGGGGCCCATCTAGCACAGATACGCAGTATTTT.

In this sample, this clonotype turned up once. This sequence joins TRBV20-1 and TRBJ2-3; no firm D call. The CDR3 has 15 residues. Trimming cost V 3 bases and J 0 bases, with 13 bases left between them. Germline V gene sequence: CDR1 DFQATT, CDR2 SNEGSKA (reference sequence). The CDR3 sequence: CSARTDGLSTDTQYF. The CDR3 nucleotides read TGCAGTGCTAGGACGGACGGGTTAAGCACAGATACGCAGTATTTT.

This clonotype has just one count. This chain connects TRBV5-1 to TRBJ1-1, with D possibly being TRBD1 (5 bases). Trimming took 0 bases from V and 4 from J, leaving 13 bases between them. Germline loops: CDR1 SGHRS, CDR2 YFSETQ. The CDR3 is 15 residues long. The CDR3, as DNA: TGCGCCAGCAGCTTGGAGGCAGGGAGGGGCACTGAAGCTTTCTTT. Residues: CASSLEAGRGTEAFF.

This clonotype was detected a few times. This chain joins TRBV19 and TRBJ1-1; D unclear. CDR1 and CDR2 (germline): LNHDA, SQIVND (reference sequence). The V and J ends lost 7 bases and 0 bases respectively, with 9 bases between them. The CDR3 has 13 amino acids. The CDR3 sequence is CASNREVNTEAFF. The CDR3 DNA is TGTGCCAGTAACCGGGAAGTGAACACTGAAGCTTTCTTT.

The J gene is TRBJ1-1, the V gene TRBV14; 11 bases are shared with TRBD1. This CDR3 is built from 13 residues. V shed 4 bases and J 8 bases; nucleotides not matched to a gene: 3. Per the germline V gene, CDR1 is SGHDN and CDR2 is FVKESK. The chain's CDR3 is CASSRRTGGEAFF. The CDR3 DNA reads TGTGCCAGCAGCCGACGGACAGGGGGCGAAGCTTTCTTT.

J is TRBJ2-7 and V is TRBV10-1; D possibly corresponds to TRBD1 (6 bases). Trimming removed 0 bases at V and 2 bases at J, with 17 bases between. The CDR3 has 17 amino acids. The germline V gene has CDR1 WNHNN and CDR2 SYGVQD (reference sequence). CDR3 sequence reads: CASSESILGRGTYEQYF. The CDR3 DNA reads TGCGCCAGCAGTGAGTCGATTTTGGGCAGGGGCACCTACGAGCAGTACTTC.

The rearrangement joins TRBV14 to TRBJ2-5; D gene uncertain. There are 15 residues in the CDR3. Per germline, CDR1 SGHDN and CDR2 FVKESK. Trimming pared 1 base from V and 2 bases from J, leaving 11 bases between. The CDR3 DNA reads as TGTGCCAGCAGCCAAGGAGAGATGTTACAAGAGACCCAGTACTTC. Its protein is CASSQGEMLQETQYF.

This clonotype was found a few times. V and J are TRBV20-1 and TRBJ2-7; 13 nucleotides agree with TRBD2. The germline V gene has CDR1 DFQATT and CDR2 SNEGSKA (reference sequence). After removal of 2 bases from V and 0 bases from J, the junction contained 7 bases not matched to a gene. This CDR3 is built from 17 residues. The DNA for the CDR3 is TGCAGTGCTAGACGACTAGCGGGGGGCCTGAGCTCCTACGAGCAGTACTTC. It specifies CSARRLAGGLSSYEQYF.

This clonotype was seen a handful of times. The rearrangement links TRBV6-1 to TRBJ1-3, with a weak D call TRBD1 (5 bases). The CDR3 extends over 14 amino acids. The V end was cut by 9 bases, the J end by 2 bases, with 14 bases between. Looked up from germline, CDR1 is MNHNS and CDR2 is SASEGT. The CDR3 coding sequence is TGTGCCAGTTCCCCCCGGGGGGCTGGAAACACCATATATTTT. Translating it yields CASSPRGAGNTIYF.

The J gene is TRBJ1-2, the V gene TRBV18; 7 bases are shared with TRBD1. The germline gives CDR1 KGHSH, CDR2 LQKENI. J gave up 6 bases and V 3 bases, and 7 bases lay outside the gene matches. This CDR3 comprises 14 residues. CDR3 in DNA: TGTGCCAGCTCACCGCAGACAGGGATACATGGCTACACCTTC. This translates into CASSPQTGIHGYTF.

This clonotype was observed once. The chain carries TRBV20-1 and TRBJ1-1, with no clear D. The V gene's germline CDR1 is DFQATT and CDR2 SNEGSKA (reference sequence). The length of the CDR3 is 13 residues. The V end lost 0 bases, the J end lost 7 bases, and 12 bases lay between the germline ends. CDR3 sequence: CSARDHRKFEAFF. CDR3 in DNA: TGCAGTGCTAGAGATCATAGGAAGTTTGAAGCTTTCTTT.

This chain links TRBV11-3 with TRBJ1-1, with 8 bases aligning to TRBD1. Germline V gives CDR1 SGHNT, CDR2 YENEEA. Trimming at V came to 2 bases and at J to 5 bases, leaving 7 bases not matched to a gene. The CDR3 sequence is 15 residues long. CDR3 DNA: TGTGCCAGCAGCTTATCGGACAGGGTGACAACTGAAGCTTTCTTT. It codes for CASSLSDRVTTEAFF. The variable domain in full, with the rest retrieved from reference TRBV11-3 and TRBJ1-1, is EAGVVQSPRYKIIEKKQPVAFWCNPISGHNTLYWYLQNLGQGPELLIRYENEEAVDDSQLPKDRFSAERLKGVDSTLKIQPAELGDSAVYLCASSLSDRVTTEAFFGQGTRLTVV.

The chain is built from TRBV25-1 and TRBJ1-6; no definite D call. The CDR3 has 13 residues. V was shortened by 3 bases and J by 5 bases, with 5 bases between the two germline ends. Germline V gene data show CDR1 as MGHDK and CDR2 as SYGVNS. CDR3 sequence: CASSDLDNSPLHF. The CDR3 DNA reads TGTGCCAGCAGTGACCTTGATAATTCACCCCTCCACTTT. Full variable domain (missing parts from reference TRBV25-1 and TRBJ1-6): EADIYQTPRYLVIGTGKKITLECSQTMGHDKMYWYQQDPGMELHLIHYSYGVNSTEKGDLSSESTVSRIRTEHFPLTLESARPSHTSQYLCASSDLDNSPLHFGNGTRLTVT.

This clonotype was seen a few times. The rearrangement links TRBV7-3 to TRBJ1-1; TRBD1 is a possible D gene (5 bases). CDR1 is SGHTA and CDR2 is FQGTGA in the germline V gene. There are 14 residues in the CDR3. The ends were cut back, 2 bases at V and 3 bases at J, with 10 bases in the middle. CDR3 protein: CASSLFRDHTEAFF. CDR3 nucleotides: TGTGCCAGCAGCTTATTCAGGGATCACACTGAAGCTTTCTTT. The entire variable domain, with the rest obtained from reference TRBV7-3 and TRBJ1-1, is as follows: GAGVSQTPSNKVTEKGKYVELRCDPISGHTALYWYRQSLGQGPEFLIYFQGTGAADDSGLPNDRFFAVRPEGSVSTLKIQRTERGDSAVYLCASSLFRDHTEAFFGQGTRLTVV.

Note on this clonotype: The junction does not match germline at one end; this may be a read error. The chain links TRBV7-2 to TRBJ2-3, with 8 bases that match TRBD2. This CDR3 is 14 amino acids long. Germline CDR1 reads SGHTA; CDR2 reads FQGNSA. The CDR3 DNA sequence: TGTGCCAACAGCACTAGCGGTTCCACAGATACGCAGTATTTT. The encoded protein is CANSTSGSTDTQYF.

The rearrangement uses TRBV20-1 and TRBJ2-7; 7 nucleotides align to TRBD1. CDR1 DFQATT and CDR2 SNEGSKA come from the germline V gene (reference sequence). V shed 2 bases and J 1 base; nucleotides not matched to a gene: 8. This CDR3 contains 15 residues. The CDR3 spells CSARIQGRTSYEQYF. The CDR3 DNA sequence: TGCAGTGCTAGAATACAGGGGAGAACTTCCTACGAGCAGTACTTC.

The chain links TRBV6-1 to TRBJ1-4; D gene unclear. Germline lookup yields CDR1 MNHNS and CDR2 SASEGT. There are 16 residues in the CDR3. Trimming stripped 2 bases from V and 3 bases from J, with 13 bases between. The CDR3 protein is CASSEFVTAPNEKLFF. CDR3 nucleotides: TGTGCCAGCAGTGAATTTGTAACGGCACCTAATGAAAAACTGTTTTTT.

The sample holds a few counts of this clonotype. The J gene is TRBJ1-1, the V gene TRBV21-1. TRBV21-1 is listed as a pseudogene. The CDR3 is 12 amino acids. As DNA, the CDR3 is TGTGCCAGCCACGCTAGGAACACTGAAGCTTTCTTT. Translated, it gives CASHARNTEAFF.

The chain carries TRBV5-4 and TRBJ1-2; no reliable D call. Trimming removed 4 bases from V and 2 bases from J, with 9 bases in between. Per the germline V gene, CDR1 is SGHNT and CDR2 is YYREEE (reference sequence). The CDR3 consists of 13 residues. The CDR3 coding sequence is TGTGCCAGCAGCAGAGAACTAAACTATGGCTACACCTTC. Protein: CASSRELNYGYTF.

CDR3 in amino acids: CASSPGLAGGQEQFF. CDR3 in DNA: TGTGCCAGCAGCCCAGGACTAGCGGGGGGGCAGGAGCAGTTCTTC. This chain connects TRBV7-8 to TRBJ2-1; 15 nucleotides align to TRBD2. This CDR3 comprises 15 residues. Germline CDR1 reads SGHVS; CDR2 reads FQNEAQ. After removal of 5 bases from V and 10 bases from J, the junction contained 6 bases not matched to a gene.

This chain uses TRBV18 with TRBJ2-3; D gene ambiguous. The CDR3 spans 11 residues. Germline-derived CDR1 and CDR2 are KGHSH and LQKENI. The ends were cut back, 11 bases at V and 0 bases at J, with 6 bases in the middle. The CDR3, as DNA: TGTGCCGGCCGTAGCACAGATACGCAGTATTTT. Translating it yields CAGRSTDTQYF.

The V call is TRBV7-6, the J call TRBJ2-1; 8 positions agree with TRBD2. CDR3 length: 16 amino acids. V lost 2 bases to trimming and J lost 2 bases; unmatched junction nucleotides: 5. The germline V gene encodes CDR1 SGHVS and CDR2 FNYEAQ. The CDR3 here is CASSLRGGATYNEQFF. The CDR3, as DNA: TGTGCCAGCAGCTTACGGGGGGGGGCCACCTACAATGAGCAGTTCTTC.

This clonotype occurred a few times. The CDR3 DNA reads as TGTGCCAGCAGTTACTCGGGACAGGGGGACTATGGCTACACCTTC. Protein: CASSYSGQGDYGYTF. The chain has TRBV6-5 and TRBJ1-2, with TRBD1 matching 11 bases. Germline V lookup: CDR1 MNHEY, CDR2 SVGAGI. CDR3 length equals 15 residues. Germline trimming cut 0 bases from V and 3 bases from J; bases unmatched to any gene: 0.

This chain uses TRBV6-1 with TRBJ1-5; no definite D call. This CDR3 spans 13 amino acids. Per germline, CDR1 MNHNS and CDR2 SASEGT. With 3 bases removed from V and 7 bases from J, the gap between germline ends came to 10 bases. The CDR3 sequence is CASSDLGGQPQHF. Written as DNA, the CDR3 is TGTGCCAGCAGTGATCTCGGCGGGCAGCCCCAGCATTTT.

Only a few counts were recorded for this clonotype. The chain is built from TRBV7-8 and TRBJ1-2; D call uncertain. V lost 4 bases and J 4 bases, leaving 19 bases between the germline ends. Per the germline V gene, CDR1 is SGHVS and CDR2 is FQNEAQ. This CDR3 is built from 16 residues. DNA of the CDR3: TGTGCCAGCAGCTCCCCAGCGGGCGAGCGGAGCTATGGCTACACCTTC. Translation: CASSSPAGERSYGYTF.

This chain uses TRBV6-5 with TRBJ1-5, with 9 bases identical to TRBD1. Germline V gene sequence: CDR1 MNHEY, CDR2 SVGAGI. V trimming: 4 bases; J trimming: 1 base; junction bases outside the gene matches: 8. The CDR3 spans 17 residues. CDR3 loop: CASSLTGGRGSNQPQHF. The CDR3 coding sequence is TGTGCCAGCAGTTTAACAGGGGGCCGGGGGAGCAATCAGCCCCAGCATTTT.

This clonotype appeared once. The chain links TRBV3-1 to TRBJ1-2, with a possible D match to TRBD1 (5 bases). The CDR3 has 11 amino acids. V shed 3 bases and J shed 8 bases, with 7 bases lying between them. CDR1 is LGHDT, CDR2 YNNKEL, per germline (reference sequence). CDR3 amino acids: CASSHRAGYTF. In DNA form, the CDR3 reads TGTGCCAGCAGCCACAGGGCCGGCTACACCTTC.

V and J are TRBV2 and TRBJ1-6; perhaps TRBD1 as D (5 bases). The CDR3 length is 12 residues. The germline V gene encodes CDR1 SNHLY and CDR2 FYNNEI. V lost 7 bases and J 10 bases, leaving 11 bases between the germline ends. Written as DNA, the CDR3 is TGTGCCAGCAACTTTTGGGGGTCACCCCTCCACTTT. Translated: CASNFWGSPLHF.

This clonotype was seen a handful of times. The chain links TRBV6-1 to TRBJ1-6; 7 nucleotides align to TRBD1. Germline V gene data show CDR1 as MNHNS and CDR2 as SASEGT. The V gene end was trimmed by 6 bases and the J gene end by 7 bases; junction bases not matched to a gene: 15. The CDR3 contains 17 residues. CDR3 residues: CASRPTRQGLSNSPLHF. The CDR3 nucleotides are TGTGCCAGCAGACCAACTCGACAGGGTTTATCGAATTCACCCCTCCACTTT.

The CDR3 DNA follows: TGCAGTGCCTTTCGGGTCGTGGGGGGGGAAGCTTTCTTT. It codes for CSAFRVVGGEAFF. V gene TRBV20-1 combines with J gene TRBJ1-1, with a tentative D call TRBD1 (5 bases). V was clipped by 6 bases and J by 8 bases, with 19 bases between them. This CDR3 has 13 residues. Germline V gives CDR1 DFQATT, CDR2 SNEGSKA (reference sequence).